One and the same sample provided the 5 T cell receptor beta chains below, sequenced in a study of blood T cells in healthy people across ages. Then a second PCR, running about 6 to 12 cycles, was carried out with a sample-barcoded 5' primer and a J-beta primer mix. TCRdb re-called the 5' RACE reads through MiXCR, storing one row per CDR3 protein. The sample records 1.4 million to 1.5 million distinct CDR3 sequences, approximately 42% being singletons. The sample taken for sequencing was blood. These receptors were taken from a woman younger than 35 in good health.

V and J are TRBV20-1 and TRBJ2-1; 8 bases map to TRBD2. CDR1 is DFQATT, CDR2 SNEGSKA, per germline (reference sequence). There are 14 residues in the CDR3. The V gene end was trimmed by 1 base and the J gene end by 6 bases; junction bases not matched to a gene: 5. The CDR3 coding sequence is TGCAGTGCTAGAGGACGAGCGGGAGTCAATGAGCAGTTCTTC. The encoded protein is CSARGRAGVNEQFF.

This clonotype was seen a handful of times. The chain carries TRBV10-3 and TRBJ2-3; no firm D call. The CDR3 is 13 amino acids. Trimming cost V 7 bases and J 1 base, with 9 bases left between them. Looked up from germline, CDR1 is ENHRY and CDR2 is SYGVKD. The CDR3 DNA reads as TGTGCCATCATGGGGTCGGGCACAGATACGCAGTATTTT. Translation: CAIMGSGTDTQYF.

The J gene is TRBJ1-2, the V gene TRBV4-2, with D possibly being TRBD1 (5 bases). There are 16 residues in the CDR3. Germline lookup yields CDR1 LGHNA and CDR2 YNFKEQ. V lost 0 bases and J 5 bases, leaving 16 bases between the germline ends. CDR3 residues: CASSQEGTGTLYGYTF. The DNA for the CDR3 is TGTGCCAGCAGCCAAGAGGGGACCGGGACTTTATATGGCTACACCTTC.

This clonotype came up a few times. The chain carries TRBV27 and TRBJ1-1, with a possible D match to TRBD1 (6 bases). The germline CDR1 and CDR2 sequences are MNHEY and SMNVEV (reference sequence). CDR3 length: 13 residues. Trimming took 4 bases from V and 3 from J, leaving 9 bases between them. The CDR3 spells CASSSRTDTEAFF. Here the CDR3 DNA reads TGTGCCAGCAGTTCGAGGACAGACACTGAAGCTTTCTTT.

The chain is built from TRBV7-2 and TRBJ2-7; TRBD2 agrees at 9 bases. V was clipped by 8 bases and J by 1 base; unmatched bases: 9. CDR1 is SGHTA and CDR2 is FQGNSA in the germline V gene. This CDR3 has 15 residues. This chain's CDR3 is CASGLRLAASYEQYF. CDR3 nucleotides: TGTGCCAGCGGACTCCGACTAGCGGCATCCTACGAGCAGTACTTC.